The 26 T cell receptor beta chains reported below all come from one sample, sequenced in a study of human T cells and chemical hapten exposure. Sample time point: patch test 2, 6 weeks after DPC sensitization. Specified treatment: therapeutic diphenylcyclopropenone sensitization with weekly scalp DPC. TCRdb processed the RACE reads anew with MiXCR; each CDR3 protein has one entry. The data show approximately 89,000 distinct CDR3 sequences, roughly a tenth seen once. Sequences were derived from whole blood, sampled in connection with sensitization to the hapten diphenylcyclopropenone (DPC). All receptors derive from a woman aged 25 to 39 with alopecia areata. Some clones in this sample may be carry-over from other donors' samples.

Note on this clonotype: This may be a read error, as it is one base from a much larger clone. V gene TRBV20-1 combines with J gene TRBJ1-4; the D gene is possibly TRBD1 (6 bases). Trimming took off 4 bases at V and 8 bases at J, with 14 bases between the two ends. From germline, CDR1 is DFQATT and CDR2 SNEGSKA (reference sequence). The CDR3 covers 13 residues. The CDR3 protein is CSATQDSREKLFF. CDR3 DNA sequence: TGCAGTGCTACCCAGGACAGCAGAGAAAAACTGTTTTTT.

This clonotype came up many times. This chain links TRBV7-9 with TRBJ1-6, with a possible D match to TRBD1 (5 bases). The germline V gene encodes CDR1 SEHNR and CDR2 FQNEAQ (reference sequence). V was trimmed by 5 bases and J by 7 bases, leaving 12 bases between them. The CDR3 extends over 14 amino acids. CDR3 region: CASSDDSQNSPLHF. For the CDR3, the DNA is TGTGCCAGCAGCGACGACAGCCAGAATTCACCCCTCCACTTT.

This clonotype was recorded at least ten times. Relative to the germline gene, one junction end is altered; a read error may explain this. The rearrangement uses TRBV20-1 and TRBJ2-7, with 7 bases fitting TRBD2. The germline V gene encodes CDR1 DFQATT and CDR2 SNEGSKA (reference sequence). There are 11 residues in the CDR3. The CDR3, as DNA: TGCAGTGCTAGAATTGCGGGAGAGCTGTACTTC. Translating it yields CSARIAGELYF.

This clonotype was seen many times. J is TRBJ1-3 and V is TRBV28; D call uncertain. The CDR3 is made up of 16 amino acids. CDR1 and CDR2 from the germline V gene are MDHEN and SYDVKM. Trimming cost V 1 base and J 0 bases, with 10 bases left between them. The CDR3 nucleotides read TGTGCCAGCAGTTTATCGGCGGCGAGCTCTGGAAACACCATATATTTT. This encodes CASSLSAASSGNTIYF.

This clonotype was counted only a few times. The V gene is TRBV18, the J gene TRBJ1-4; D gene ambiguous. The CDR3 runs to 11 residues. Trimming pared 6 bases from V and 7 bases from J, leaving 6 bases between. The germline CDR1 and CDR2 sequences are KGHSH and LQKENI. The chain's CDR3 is CASSRAEKLFF. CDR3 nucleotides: TGTGCCAGCTCCCGGGCTGAAAAACTGTTTTTT.

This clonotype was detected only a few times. CDR3 nucleotide sequence: TGCAGTGCTAGAGATCTCGGGACAGCTACCTACAATGAGCAGTTCTTC. Amino acids: CSARDLGTATYNEQFF. The rearrangement uses TRBV20-1 and TRBJ2-1, with 7 bases aligning to TRBD1. The germline gives CDR1 DFQATT, CDR2 SNEGSKA (reference sequence). The V segment lost 0 bases and the J segment 2 bases; nucleotides outside the gene matches: 7. CDR3 size: 16 residues.

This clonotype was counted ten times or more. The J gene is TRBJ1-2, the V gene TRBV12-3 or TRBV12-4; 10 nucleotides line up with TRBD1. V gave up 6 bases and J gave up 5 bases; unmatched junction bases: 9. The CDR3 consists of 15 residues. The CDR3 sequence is CASSPPGQGNYGYTF. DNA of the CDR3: TGTGCCAGCAGCCCTCCGGGACAGGGGAATTATGGCTACACCTTC.

In nucleotides, the CDR3 is TGCAGCGTTCTGGACATACCAGATACGCAGTATTTT. Translated: CSVLDIPDTQYF. The genes are TRBV29-1 and TRBJ2-3; a weak D match, TRBD1 (5 bases). CDR3 length equals 12 residues. The germline V and J ends were trimmed by 5 bases and 4 bases, with 10 bases remaining between them. The germline gives CDR1 SQVTM, CDR2 ANQGSEA.

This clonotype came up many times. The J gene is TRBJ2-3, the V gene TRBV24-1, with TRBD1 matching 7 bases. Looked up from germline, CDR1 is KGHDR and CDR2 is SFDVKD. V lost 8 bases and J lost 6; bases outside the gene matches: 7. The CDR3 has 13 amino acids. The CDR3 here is CATKPGGSDTQYF. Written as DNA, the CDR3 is TGTGCCACCAAGCCAGGGGGATCGGATACGCAGTATTTT.

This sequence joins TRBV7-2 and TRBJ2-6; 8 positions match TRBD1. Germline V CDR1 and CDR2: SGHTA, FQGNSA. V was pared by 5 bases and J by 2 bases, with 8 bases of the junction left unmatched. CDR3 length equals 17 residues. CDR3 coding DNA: TGTGCCAGCAGCCAATACCAGGGGGCACCTGGGGCCAACGTCCTGACTTTC. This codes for CASSQYQGAPGANVLTF. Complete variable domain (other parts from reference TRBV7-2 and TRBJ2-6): GAGVSQSPSNKVTEKGKDVELRCDPISGHTALYWYRQSLGQGLEFLIYFQGNSAPDKSGLPSDRFSAERTGGSVSTLTIQRTQQEDSAVYLCASSQYQGAPGANVLTFGAGSRLTVL.

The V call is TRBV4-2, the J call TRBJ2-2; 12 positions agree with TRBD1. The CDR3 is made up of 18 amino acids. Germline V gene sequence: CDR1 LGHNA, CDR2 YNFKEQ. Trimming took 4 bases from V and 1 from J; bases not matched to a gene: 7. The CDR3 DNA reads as TGTGCCAGCAGCCGGGGGACAGGGGGCCTCCTGAACACCGGGGAGCTGTTTTTT. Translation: CASSRGTGGLLNTGELFF.

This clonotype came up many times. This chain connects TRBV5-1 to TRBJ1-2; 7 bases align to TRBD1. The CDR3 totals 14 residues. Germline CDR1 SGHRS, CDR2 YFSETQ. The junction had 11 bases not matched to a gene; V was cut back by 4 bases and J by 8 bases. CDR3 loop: CASSEGQIFKGYTF. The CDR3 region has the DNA TGCGCCAGCAGCGAGGGACAGATCTTCAAGGGCTACACCTTC.

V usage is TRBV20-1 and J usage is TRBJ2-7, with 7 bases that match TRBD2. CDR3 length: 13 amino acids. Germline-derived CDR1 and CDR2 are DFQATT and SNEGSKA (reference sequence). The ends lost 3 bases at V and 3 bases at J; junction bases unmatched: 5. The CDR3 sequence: CSARIWGGYEQYF. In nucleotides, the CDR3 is TGCAGTGCTAGGATCTGGGGGGGCTACGAGCAGTACTTC.

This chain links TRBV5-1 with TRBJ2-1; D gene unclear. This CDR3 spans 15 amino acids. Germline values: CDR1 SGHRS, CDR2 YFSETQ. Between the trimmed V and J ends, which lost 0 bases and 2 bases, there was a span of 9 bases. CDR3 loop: CASSLDPLTYNEQFF. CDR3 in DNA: TGCGCCAGCAGCTTGGATCCCCTTACCTACAATGAGCAGTTCTTC.

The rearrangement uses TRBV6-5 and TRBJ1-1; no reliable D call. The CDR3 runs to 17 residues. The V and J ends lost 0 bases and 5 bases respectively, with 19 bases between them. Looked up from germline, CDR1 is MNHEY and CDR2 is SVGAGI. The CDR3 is CASSYSIPGSPGTEAFF. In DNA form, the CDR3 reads TGTGCCAGCAGTTACTCGATTCCGGGATCCCCTGGAACTGAAGCTTTCTTT.

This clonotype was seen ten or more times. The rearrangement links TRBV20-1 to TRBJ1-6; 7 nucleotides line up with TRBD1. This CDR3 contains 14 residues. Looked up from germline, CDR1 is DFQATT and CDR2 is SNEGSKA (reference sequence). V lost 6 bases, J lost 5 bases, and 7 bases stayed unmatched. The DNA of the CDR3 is TGCAGTGCCGCACCCGGGACAGATAATTCACCCCTCCACTTT. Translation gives CSAAPGTDNSPLHF.

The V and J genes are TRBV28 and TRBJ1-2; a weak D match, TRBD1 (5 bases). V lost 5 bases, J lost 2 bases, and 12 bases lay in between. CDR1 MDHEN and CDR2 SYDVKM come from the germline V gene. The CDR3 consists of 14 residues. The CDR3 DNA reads TGTGCCAGCAGTACCCCCCGGGGCAACTATGGCTACACCTTC. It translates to CASSTPRGNYGYTF.

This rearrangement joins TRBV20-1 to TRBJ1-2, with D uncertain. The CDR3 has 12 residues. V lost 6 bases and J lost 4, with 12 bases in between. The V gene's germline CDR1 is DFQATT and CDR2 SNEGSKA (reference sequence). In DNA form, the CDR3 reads TGCAGTGCGACGGACGGTAGCTATGGCTACACCTTC. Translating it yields CSATDGSYGYTF.

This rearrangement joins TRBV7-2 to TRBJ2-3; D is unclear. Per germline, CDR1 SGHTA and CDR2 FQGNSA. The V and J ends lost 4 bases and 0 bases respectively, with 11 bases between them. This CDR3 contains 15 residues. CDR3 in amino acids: CASSSGFSSTDTQYF. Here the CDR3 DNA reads TGTGCCAGCAGCTCCGGGTTTTCTAGCACAGATACGCAGTATTTT.

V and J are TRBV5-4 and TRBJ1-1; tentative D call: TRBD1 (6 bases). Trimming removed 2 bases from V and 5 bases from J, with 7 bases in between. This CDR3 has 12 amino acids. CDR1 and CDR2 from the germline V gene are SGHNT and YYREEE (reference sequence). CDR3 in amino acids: CASSFGQTEAFF. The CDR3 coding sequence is TGTGCCAGCAGCTTTGGACAGACTGAAGCTTTCTTT.

The CDR3 nucleotides read TGTGCCAGCAGCGTGGGGACAGGGACGAGTTCACCCCTCCACTTT. Amino acid sequence: CASSVGTGTSSPLHF. This chain joins TRBV11-2 and TRBJ1-6; 9 nucleotides align to TRBD1. The germline gives CDR1 SGHAT, CDR2 FQNNGV. This CDR3 region has 15 residues. V gave up 5 bases and J gave up 9 bases; unmatched junction bases: 8.

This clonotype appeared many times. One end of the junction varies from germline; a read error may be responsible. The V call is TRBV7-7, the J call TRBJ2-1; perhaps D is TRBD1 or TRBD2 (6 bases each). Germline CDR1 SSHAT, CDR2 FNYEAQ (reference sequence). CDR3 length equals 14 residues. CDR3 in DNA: TGTGCTAGCAGCTTAGGGGGTAGCGGAAATGAGCAGTTCTTC. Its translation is CASSLGGSGNEQFF.

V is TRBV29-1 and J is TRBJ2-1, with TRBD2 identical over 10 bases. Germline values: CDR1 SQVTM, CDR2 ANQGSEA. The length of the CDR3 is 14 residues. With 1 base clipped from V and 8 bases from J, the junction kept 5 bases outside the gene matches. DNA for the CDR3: TGCAGCGTTGAAGGGCTAGCGGGAGTCGATGAGCAGTTCTTC. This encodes CSVEGLAGVDEQFF.

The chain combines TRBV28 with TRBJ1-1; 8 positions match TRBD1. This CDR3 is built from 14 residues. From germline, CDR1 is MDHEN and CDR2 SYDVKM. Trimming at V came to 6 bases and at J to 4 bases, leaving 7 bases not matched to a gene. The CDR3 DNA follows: TGTGCCAGCAGGCTCGACAGGGGCCCCACTGAAGCTTTCTTT. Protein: CASRLDRGPTEAFF.

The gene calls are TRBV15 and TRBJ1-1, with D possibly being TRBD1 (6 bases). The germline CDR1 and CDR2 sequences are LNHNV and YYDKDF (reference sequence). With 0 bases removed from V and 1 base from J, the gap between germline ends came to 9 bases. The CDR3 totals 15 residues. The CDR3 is CATSRDRGANTEAFF. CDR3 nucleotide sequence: TGTGCCACCAGCAGAGATCGGGGGGCGAACACTGAAGCTTTCTTT.

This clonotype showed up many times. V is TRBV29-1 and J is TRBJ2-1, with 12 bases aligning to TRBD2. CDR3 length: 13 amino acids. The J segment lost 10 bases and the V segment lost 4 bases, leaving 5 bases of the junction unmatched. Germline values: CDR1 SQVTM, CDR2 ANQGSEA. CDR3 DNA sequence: TGCAGCGTTGCCTCCGGACTAGCGGGAGAGCAGTTCTTC. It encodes CSVASGLAGEQFF.